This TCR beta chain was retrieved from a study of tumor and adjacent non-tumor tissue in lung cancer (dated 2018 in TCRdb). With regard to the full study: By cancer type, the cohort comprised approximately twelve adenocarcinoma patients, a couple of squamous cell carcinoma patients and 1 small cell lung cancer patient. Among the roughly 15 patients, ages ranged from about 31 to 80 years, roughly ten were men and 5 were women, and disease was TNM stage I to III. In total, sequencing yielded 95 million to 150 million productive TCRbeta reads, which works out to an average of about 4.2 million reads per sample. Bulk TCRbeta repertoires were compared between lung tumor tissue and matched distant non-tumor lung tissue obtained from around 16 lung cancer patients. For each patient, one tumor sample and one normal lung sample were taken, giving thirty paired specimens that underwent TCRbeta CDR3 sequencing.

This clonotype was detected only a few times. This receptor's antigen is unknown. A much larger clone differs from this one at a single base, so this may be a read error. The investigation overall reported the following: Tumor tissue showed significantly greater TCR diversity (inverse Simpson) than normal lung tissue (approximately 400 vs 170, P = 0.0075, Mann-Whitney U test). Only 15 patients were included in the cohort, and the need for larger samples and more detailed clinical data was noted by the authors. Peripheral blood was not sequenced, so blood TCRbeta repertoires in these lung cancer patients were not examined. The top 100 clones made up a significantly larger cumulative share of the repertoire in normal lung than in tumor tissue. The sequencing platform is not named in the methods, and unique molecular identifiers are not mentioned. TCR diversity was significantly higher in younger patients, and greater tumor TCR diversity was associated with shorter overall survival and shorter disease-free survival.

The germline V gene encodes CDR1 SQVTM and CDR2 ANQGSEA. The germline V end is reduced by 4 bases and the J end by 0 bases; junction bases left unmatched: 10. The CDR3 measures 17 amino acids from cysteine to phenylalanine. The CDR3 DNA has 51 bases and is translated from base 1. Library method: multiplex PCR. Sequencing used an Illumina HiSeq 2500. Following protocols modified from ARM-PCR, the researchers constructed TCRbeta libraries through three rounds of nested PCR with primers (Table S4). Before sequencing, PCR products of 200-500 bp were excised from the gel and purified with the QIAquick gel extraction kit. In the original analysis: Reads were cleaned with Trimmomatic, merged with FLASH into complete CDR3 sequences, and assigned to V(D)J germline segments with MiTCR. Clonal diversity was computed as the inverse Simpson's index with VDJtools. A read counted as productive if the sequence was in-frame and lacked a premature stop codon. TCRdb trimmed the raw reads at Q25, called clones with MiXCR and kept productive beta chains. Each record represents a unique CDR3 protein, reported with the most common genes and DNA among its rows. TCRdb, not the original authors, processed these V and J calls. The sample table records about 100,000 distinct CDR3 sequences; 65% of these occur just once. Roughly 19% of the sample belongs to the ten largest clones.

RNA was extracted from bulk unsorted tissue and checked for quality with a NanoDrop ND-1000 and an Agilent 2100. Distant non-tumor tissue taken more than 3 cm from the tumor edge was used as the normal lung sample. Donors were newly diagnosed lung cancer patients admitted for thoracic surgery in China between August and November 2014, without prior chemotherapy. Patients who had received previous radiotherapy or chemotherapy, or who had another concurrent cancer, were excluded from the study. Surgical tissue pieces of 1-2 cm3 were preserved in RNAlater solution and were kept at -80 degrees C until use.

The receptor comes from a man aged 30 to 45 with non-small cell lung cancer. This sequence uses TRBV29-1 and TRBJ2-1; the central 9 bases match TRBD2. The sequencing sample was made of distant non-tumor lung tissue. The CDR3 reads CSVGDRGLAFSYNEQFF. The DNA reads TGCAGCGTTGGAGATCGGGGACTAGCATTCTCCTACAATGAGCAGTTCTTC.